This paragraph reports one T cell receptor beta chain. There is no known antigen for this receptor. No base-level quality is on record; no much larger clone is a single base apart. The trial excluded patients who had a history of autoimmune disease or who were on systemic immunosuppression. Peripheral blood for TCR sequencing was collected from all dose cohorts at baseline, on cycle 4 day 1, and on cycle 7 day 1. The samples were drawn from a first-in-human, open-label, multicenter phase I dose-escalation trial of ivuxolimab. Adults with locally advanced or metastatic melanoma, renal cell carcinoma, hepatocellular carcinoma or head and neck squamous cell carcinoma were enrolled in the trial. Before TCR sequencing, CD4+ and CD8+ T cells were separately sorted from peripheral blood. Per the germline V gene, SGHRS is the CDR1 and YFSETQ is the CDR2. The junction shows trimming of 3 bases on V and 3 bases on J, and the gene matches do not reach 8 bases of it. The CDR3, cysteine through phenylalanine, is 15 amino acids long. Only the CDR3 DNA is retained, 45 bases long and in frame from the first base.

For sequencing of the TCRbeta CDR3 region, genomic DNA was extracted from the sorted cells. The immunoSEQ Assay was used for sequencing of TCRbeta CDR3 regions. TCRdb provides this immuneACCESS table in a form limited to in-frame rearrangements. Some clones are lacking; in checked studies, under half of them reflect an unresolved V gene, and why the rest are absent is not known. The sample table shows 95,000 to 150,000 clones, and about 93% are seen once. The ten most abundant clones make up 0.15% to 0.19% of the sample. The sample comes from a study of OX40 agonist ivuxolimab in advanced cancers. In terms of the full investigation: The costimulatory receptor OX40 (CD134) was targeted by ivuxolimab, a fully human IgG2 agonistic monoclonal antibody. Of the approximately 54 patients in dose escalation, 19 had hepatocellular carcinoma, some 15 had melanoma, 9 had renal cell carcinoma and 9 had head and neck cancer. In the dose-escalation cohort, 82.7% of patients were male, and the mean age was approximately 60 years, with a range of about 20 to 90. Peripheral TCRbeta sequencing was intended to test whether TCR sequence diversity was altered and clonal T-cell expansion was caused by ivuxolimab. Prior anti-PD-1, anti-PD-L1 or anti-CTLA-4 therapy was permitted, and checkpoint inhibitors had been received by about 37% of dose-escalation patients. Partial responses occurred in three dose-escalation patients: two with cutaneous melanoma and one with hepatocellular carcinoma. The paper covers the monotherapy dose-escalation part of the phase I ivuxolimab trial, which included N of about 51 patients. Intravenous ivuxolimab was administered to patients every 2 weeks at six dose levels: 0.01, 0.1, 0.3, 1.5, 3 and 10 mg/kg. General conclusions and limits of the study: Clonal expansion of both CD4+ and CD8+ blood T cells was observed from baseline to week 6 at doses 0.1 to 3.0 mg/kg. Low levels of normalized T-cell clonal expansion were also seen in some patients who did not respond. After ivuxolimab, CD8+ T cells had more expanded clones than CD4+ T cells on average. Which antigens the clonally expanded peripheral T cells were specific for was not determined. In the 0.1-3.0 mg/kg groups, partial responders had among the lowest normalized peripheral clonal expansion, particularly in CD8+ T cells.

The source was CD4+ or CD8+ T cells sorted from blood, collected in a trial of the OX40 agonist ivuxolimab. Recombination joined TRBV5-1 with TRBJ1-1; 7 central nucleotides agree with TRBD1. The sequence was obtained from an adult with an advanced solid tumor such as melanoma, head and neck, liver or kidney cancer. The nucleotides read TGCGCCAGCAGCTCCACAGGGGTGAGGGACACTGAAGCTTTCTTT. Translated, this is CASSSTGVRDTEAFF.